This entry describes one TCR beta chain. The method was immunoSEQ multiplex PCR; TCRdb's version includes in-frame clones alone and lacks a portion of them. The profile covers roughly 330,000 clones, with approximately 87% appearing a single time and 5.3% taken by the ten largest. The data were taken from a study of blood T cell repertoires in COVID-19. Study details: Samples representing acute and convalescent COVID-19 were sourced from the United States, Italy and Spain.

Trimming cost V 5 bases and J 0 bases; bases outside gene matches: 4. The V gene's germline CDR1 is SGHKS and CDR2 YYEKEE (reference sequence). The CDR3 is 16 residues long. Participants, 18 to 89 years old, spanned fewer than 25 US areas. Each recovered donor of Cohort 3 presented with two negative PCRs, clearance, or symptom resolution. Source material: PBMCs or T cells enriched from blood (not recorded which). This chain links TRBV5-5 with TRBJ1-6, with 8 bases fitting TRBD1. This TCR came from a young woman who had recovered from COVID-19. The CDR3 DNA is TGTGCCAGCAGTATGACAGGGGTCTCCTATAATTCACCCCTCCACTTT. Amino acids: CASSMTGVSYNSPLHF.